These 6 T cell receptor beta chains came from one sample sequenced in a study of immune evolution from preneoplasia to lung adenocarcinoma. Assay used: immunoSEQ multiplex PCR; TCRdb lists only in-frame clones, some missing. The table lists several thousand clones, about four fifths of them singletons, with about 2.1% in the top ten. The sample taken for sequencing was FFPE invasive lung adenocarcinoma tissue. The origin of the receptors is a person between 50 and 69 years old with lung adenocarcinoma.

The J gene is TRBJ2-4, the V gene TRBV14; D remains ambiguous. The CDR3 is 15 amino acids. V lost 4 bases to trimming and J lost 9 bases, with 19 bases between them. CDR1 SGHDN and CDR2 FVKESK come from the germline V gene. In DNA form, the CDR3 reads TGTGCCAGCAGCCCCGGACGGCGTTTACAGACCATTCAGTACTTC. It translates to CASSPGRRLQTIQYF.

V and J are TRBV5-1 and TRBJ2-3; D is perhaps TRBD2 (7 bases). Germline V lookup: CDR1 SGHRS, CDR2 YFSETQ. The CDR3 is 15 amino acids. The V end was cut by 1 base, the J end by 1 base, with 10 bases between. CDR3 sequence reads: CASSLTGRGTDTQYF. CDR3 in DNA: TGCGCCAGCAGCTTGACAGGGAGGGGCACAGATACGCAGTATTTT.

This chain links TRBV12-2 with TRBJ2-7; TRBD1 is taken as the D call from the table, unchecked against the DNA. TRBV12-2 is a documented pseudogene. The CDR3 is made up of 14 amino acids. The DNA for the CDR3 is TGTGCAAGTCGCTTGGGGACAGGCCGAGGTCACCAGAAAGTC. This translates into CASRLGTGRGHQKV.

This chain's CDR3 is CASSSSGRPSWNEQFF. CDR3 in DNA: TGTGCCAGCAGCTCTAGCGGGAGGCCCTCGTGGAATGAGCAGTTCTTC. This sequence joins TRBV27 and TRBJ2-1, with 11 bases matching TRBD2. J lost 7 bases, V lost 6 bases, and 11 bases had no gene match. This CDR3 contains 16 residues. Germline lookup yields CDR1 MNHEY and CDR2 SMNVEV (reference sequence).

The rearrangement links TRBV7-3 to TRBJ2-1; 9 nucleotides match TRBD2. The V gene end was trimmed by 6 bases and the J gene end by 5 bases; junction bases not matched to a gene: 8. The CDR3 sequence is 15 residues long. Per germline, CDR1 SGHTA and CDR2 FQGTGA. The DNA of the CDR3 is TGTGCCAGCAGGTTTAGCGGGAGTAGGAACAATGAGCAGTTCTTC. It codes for CASRFSGSRNNEQFF.

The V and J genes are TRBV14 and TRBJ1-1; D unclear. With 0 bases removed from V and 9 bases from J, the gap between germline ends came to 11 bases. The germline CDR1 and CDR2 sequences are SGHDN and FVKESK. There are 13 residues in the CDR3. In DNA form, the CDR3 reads TGTGCCAGCAGCCAAGAAAGGAGAAGACAAGCTTTCTTT. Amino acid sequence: CASSQERRRQAFF.